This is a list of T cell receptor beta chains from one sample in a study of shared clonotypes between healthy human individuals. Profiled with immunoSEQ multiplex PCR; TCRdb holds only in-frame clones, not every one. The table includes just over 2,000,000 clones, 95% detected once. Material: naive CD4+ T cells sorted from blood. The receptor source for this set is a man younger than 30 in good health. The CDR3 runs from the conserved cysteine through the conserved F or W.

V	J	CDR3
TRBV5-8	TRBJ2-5	CASSLGGPSTPQYF
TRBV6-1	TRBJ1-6	CASGGQGNSPLHF
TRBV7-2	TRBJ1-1	CASSNGQENTEAFF
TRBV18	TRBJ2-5	CASSPIGETQYF
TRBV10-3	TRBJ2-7	CAISESTAYEQYF
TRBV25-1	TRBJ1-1	CASSKQGNTEAFF
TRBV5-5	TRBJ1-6	CASSATGINSPLHF
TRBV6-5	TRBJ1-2	CASNRGHSNSYGYTF
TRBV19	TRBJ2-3	CASSIDLSGTGSTDTQYF
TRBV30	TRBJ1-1	CAWSVTGGETEAFF
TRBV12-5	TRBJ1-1	CASGSTRVNTEAFF
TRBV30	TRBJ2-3	CAWSHKDTQYF
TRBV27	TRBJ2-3	CASSLVRQGTTQYF
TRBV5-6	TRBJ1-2	CASSLTAYGYTF
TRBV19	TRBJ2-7	CASGSYEQYF
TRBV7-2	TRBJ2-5	CASSSPLGGGVQETQYF
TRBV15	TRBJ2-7	CATSSPSRGRAYEQYF
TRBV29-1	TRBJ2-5	CSVSLGKTETQYF
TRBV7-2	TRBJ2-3	CASSLRADTQYF
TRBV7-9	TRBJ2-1	CASSSTIIGTKGQFF
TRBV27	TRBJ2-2	CASSLFRVSTGELFF
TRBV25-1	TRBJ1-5	CASSGSFRGRDQPQHF
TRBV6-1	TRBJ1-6	CASSESQGNSPLHF
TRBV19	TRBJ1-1	CASSIDKGNTEAFF
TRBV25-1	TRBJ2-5	CAGCARQETQYF